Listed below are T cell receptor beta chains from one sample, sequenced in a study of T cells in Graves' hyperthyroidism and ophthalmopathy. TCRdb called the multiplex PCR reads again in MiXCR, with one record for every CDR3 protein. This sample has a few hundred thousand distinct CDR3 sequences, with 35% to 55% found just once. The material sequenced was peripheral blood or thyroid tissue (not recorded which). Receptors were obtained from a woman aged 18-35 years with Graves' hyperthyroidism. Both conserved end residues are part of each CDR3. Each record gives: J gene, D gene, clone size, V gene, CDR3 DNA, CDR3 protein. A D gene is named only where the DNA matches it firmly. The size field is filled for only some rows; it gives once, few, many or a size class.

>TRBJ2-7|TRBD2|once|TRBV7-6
TGTGCCTGGACTCCGGGACTAGTCACCTACGAGCAGTACTTC
CAWTPGLVTYEQYF
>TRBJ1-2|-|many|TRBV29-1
TGCAGCGTTGAAGGTCAGGGTTGGAGCTACACCTTC
CSVEGQGWSYTF
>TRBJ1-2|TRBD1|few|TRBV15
TGTGCCACCACGCTCAAACCTAGCCCCGGGACAGGGGGCTATGGCTACACCTTC
CATTLKPSPGTGGYGYTF
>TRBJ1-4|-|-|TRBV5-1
TGCGCCAGCAGGGGGGAAGAGGATGAAAAACTGTTTTTT
CASRGEEDEKLFF
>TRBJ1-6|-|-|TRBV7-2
TGTGCCAGCAGCGCTCAGGGTAGCTCACCCCTCCACTTT
CASSAQGSSPLHF
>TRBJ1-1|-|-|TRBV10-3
TGTGCCATCAGTGAAAGGGAACCTGAAGCTTTCTTT
CAISEREPEAFF
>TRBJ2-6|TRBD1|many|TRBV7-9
TGTGCCAGCAGCACTAGACAGGGCAGCTCTGGGGCCAACGTCCTGACTTTC
CASSTRQGSSGANVLTF
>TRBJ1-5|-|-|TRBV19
TGTGCCAGTAGTATAGACGTAAGAGGGTATGACAATCAGCCCCAGCATTTT
CASSIDVRGYDNQPQHF
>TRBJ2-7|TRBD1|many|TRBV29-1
TGCAGCGTTGAAGGAGGGACAGGGTCCTACGAGCAGTACTTC
CSVEGGTGSYEQYF
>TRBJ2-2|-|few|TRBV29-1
TGCAGCGTTGAAAGTAGCGGCTTGAGGACCGGGGAGCTGTTTTTT
CSVESSGLRTGELFF
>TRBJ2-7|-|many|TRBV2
TGTGCCAGCAGTGATCAGACAGGTAGGGCCGAGCAGTACTTC
CASSDQTGRAEQYF
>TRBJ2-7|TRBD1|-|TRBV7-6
TGTGCCAGCAGTTCCCAGGGGGCTCTAGACGAGCAGTACTTC
CASSSQGALDEQYF
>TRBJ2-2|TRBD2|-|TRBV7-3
TGTGCCAGCAGTTATGGCCGGACTAGTGCCGCTCAGGACGGGGAGCTGTTTTTT
CASSYGRTSAAQDGELFF
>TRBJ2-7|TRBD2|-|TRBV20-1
TGCAGTGCGCCGAACCCCACTAGCGGGGGAGACTACGAGCAGTACTTC
CSAPNPTSGGDYEQYF
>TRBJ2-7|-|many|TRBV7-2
TGTGCCAGCAGCTTAGCGGGGACAAAGACCTACGAGCAGTACTTC
CASSLAGTKTYEQYF
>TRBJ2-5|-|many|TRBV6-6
TGTGCCAGCAGTGAATCTAGCGAGTTTGAGACCCAGTACTTC
CASSESSEFETQYF
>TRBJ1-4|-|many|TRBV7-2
TGTGCCAGCAGCGGATATGCGGGAACTAATGAAAAACTGTTTTTT
CASSGYAGTNEKLFF
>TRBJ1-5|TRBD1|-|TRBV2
TGTGCCAGCAGTGGAGGGGACAGGGAATTGCCCCAGCATTTT
CASSGGDRELPQHF
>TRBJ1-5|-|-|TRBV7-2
TGTGCCAGCAGCCCCGACAGTGGTTATCAGCCCCGGCATTTT
CASSPDSGYQPRHF
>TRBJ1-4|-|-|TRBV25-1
TGTGCCAGCAGTGCCAGAGGCCACGGGGGTGAAAAACTGTTTTTT
CASSARGHGGEKLFF
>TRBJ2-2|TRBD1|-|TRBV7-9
TGTGCCAACAGCCGCCGGGACAGGGGAACCGGGGAGCTGTTTTTT
CANSRRDRGTGELFF
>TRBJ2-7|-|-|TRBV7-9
TGTGCCAGCAGCCAAGATCAGGGAGGACACTACGAGCAGTACTTC
CASSQDQGGHYEQYF
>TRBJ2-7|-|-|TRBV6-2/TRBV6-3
TGTGCCAGCAGCAGCCCCGTCGCTAACGAGCAGTACTTC
CASSSPVANEQYF
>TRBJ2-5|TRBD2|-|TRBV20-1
TGCAGTGCTAGAGGGGGTAGCGGGAGAAAGACCCAGTACTTC
CSARGGSGRKTQYF
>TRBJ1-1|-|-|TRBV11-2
TGTGCCAGCAGCCGTTTTGGGGTGGGCACTGAAGCTTTCTTT
CASSRFGVGTEAFF
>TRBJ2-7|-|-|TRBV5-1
TGCGCCAGCAGCTTAAGTGAGCGCGAGCAGTACTTC
CASSLSEREQYF
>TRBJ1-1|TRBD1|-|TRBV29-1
TGCAGCGGGGACCCCGGGACAGGGAACACTGAAGCTTTCTTT
CSGDPGTGNTEAFF
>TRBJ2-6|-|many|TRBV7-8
TGTGCCAGCAGCTTACCAGGGTACTTCCATGGGGCCAACGTCCTGACTTTC
CASSLPGYFHGANVLTF